What follows are 14 T cell receptor beta chains derived from one specimen sequenced in a study of blood T cell repertoires in COVID-19. Data came from immunoSEQ multiplex PCR; TCRdb stores just in-frame clones and leaves some out. Of approximately 25,000 clones listed, 75% to 85% were seen once; the top ten hold about 8.6%. The material sequenced was peripheral blood. The receptors stem from a human donor in a cohort sampled during active COVID-19.

This chain joins TRBV4-3 and TRBJ2-1; 10 nucleotides match TRBD1. Germline loops: CDR1 LGHNA, CDR2 YSLEER. Germline trimming cut 0 bases from V and 3 bases from J; bases unmatched to any gene: 5. CDR3 length: 17 amino acids. The CDR3 DNA sequence: TGCGCCAGCAGCCAAGATGCGGGACAGGGGTTCTACAATGAGCAGTTCTTC. Encoded protein: CASSQDAGQGFYNEQFF.

This chain links TRBV7-2 with TRBJ2-7, with a tentative D call TRBD2 (7 bases). The V end lost 2 bases, the J end lost 2 bases, and 16 bases lay between the germline ends. CDR3 length equals 16 residues. Germline loops: CDR1 SGHTA, CDR2 FQGNSA. In DNA, the CDR3 is TGTGCCAGCAGCTTATCCTGGGCGGGGGCCACCTACGAGCAGTACTTC. Translation gives CASSLSWAGATYEQYF.

The chain links TRBV6-5 to TRBJ1-1; 8 bases are shared with TRBD1. The CDR3 covers 14 residues. Germline V gene data show CDR1 as MNHEY and CDR2 as SVGAGI. The trim removed 6 bases at V and 4 bases at J, leaving 7 bases unmatched. CDR3 coding DNA: TGTGCCAGCAGCCGGGGACAGGCTATCACTGAAGCTTTCTTT. Translated: CASSRGQAITEAFF.

The rearrangement uses TRBV3-1 (or the pseudogene TRBV3-2) and TRBJ2-4; D possibly corresponds to TRBD1 (6 bases). The CDR3 runs to 15 residues. Trimming pared 5 bases from V and 7 bases from J, leaving 18 bases between. CDR1 is LGHDT and CDR2 is YNNKEL in the germline V gene (reference sequence). The CDR3 sequence: CASSVAGASKNIQYF. Written as DNA, the CDR3 is TGTGCCAGCAGCGTGGCAGGGGCTTCGAAGAACATTCAGTACTTC.

The chain joins TRBV19 to TRBJ1-5, with D hard to call. CDR3 size: 16 residues. The V end was cut by 6 bases, the J end by 7 bases, with 22 bases between. Per the germline V gene, CDR1 is LNHDA and CDR2 is SQIVND (reference sequence). Written as DNA, the CDR3 is TGTGCCAGTAGCCCACCCTTCCGGGGTTTAGACCAGCCCCAGCATTTT. Translation gives CASSPPFRGLDQPQHF.

The rearrangement joins TRBV30 to TRBJ1-2, with 9 nucleotides matching TRBD1. Per the germline V gene, CDR1 is GTSNPN and CDR2 is SVGIG (reference sequence). CDR3 size: 13 residues. Trimming cost V 3 bases and J 1 base; bases outside gene matches: 0. The CDR3 DNA reads TGTGCCTGGAGGACAGGGGGTAACTATGGCTACACCTTC. Its translation: CAWRTGGNYGYTF.

The chain carries TRBV7-2 and TRBJ1-1; D unclear. Trimming removed 1 base from V and 0 bases from J, with 6 bases in between. The length of the CDR3 is 14 residues. Germline V gene lookup returns CDR1 SGHTA and CDR2 FQGNSA. The CDR3 spells CASSLGHLNTEAFF. The CDR3 nucleotides are TGTGCCAGCAGCTTAGGACATTTGAACACTGAAGCTTTCTTT. Full variable domain (rest looked up from reference TRBV7-2 and TRBJ1-1): GAGVSQSPSNKVTEKGKDVELRCDPISGHTALYWYRQSLGQGLEFLIYFQGNSAPDKSGLPSDRFSAERTGGSVSTLTIQRTQQEDSAVYLCASSLGHLNTEAFFGQGTRLTVV.

The chain links TRBV20-1 to TRBJ2-7, with TRBD2 identical over 10 bases. V dropped 3 bases and J dropped 3; count of bases not matched to a gene: 5. Germline CDR1 and CDR2: DFQATT and SNEGSKA (reference sequence). The CDR3 has 14 residues. In DNA form, the CDR3 reads TGCAGTGCTAGTATAGCGGGGGGCGGCTACGAGCAGTACTTC. It specifies CSASIAGGGYEQYF.

Judged by abundance, this clone is medium-sized. The chain links TRBV7-9 to TRBJ1-5; D remains unclear. This CDR3 comprises 12 residues. The V and J ends lost 3 bases and 11 bases respectively, with 11 bases between them. Germline assignment: CDR1 SEHNR and CDR2 FQNEAQ (reference sequence). In DNA form, the CDR3 reads TGTGCCAGCAGCTTGGATTCGGGGTCCCAGCATTTT. Protein product: CASSLDSGSQHF.

V is TRBV28 and J is TRBJ1-2, with TRBD1 matching 11 bases. After removal of 6 bases from V and 3 bases from J, the junction contained 6 bases not matched to a gene. Germline CDR1 reads MDHEN; CDR2 reads SYDVKM. This CDR3 is built from 15 residues. The CDR3 DNA reads as TGTGCCAGCAGCCCCTTGGGACAGGGGGACTATGGCTACACCTTC. This translates into CASSPLGQGDYGYTF.

The sample holds one count of this clone. This sequence joins TRBV3-1 (or the pseudogene TRBV3-2) and TRBJ1-1, with TRBD1 identical over 7 bases. After removal of 2 bases from V and 1 base from J, the junction contained 4 bases not matched to a gene. The CDR3 is made up of 15 amino acids. Germline-derived CDR1 and CDR2 are LGHDT and YNNKEL (reference sequence). The DNA of the CDR3 is TGTGCCAGCAGCCAAACAGGGGTCTCGAACACTGAAGCTTTCTTT. Translated, it gives CASSQTGVSNTEAFF.

The rearrangement joins TRBV28 to TRBJ1-1; D uncertain. The CDR3 has 13 amino acids. Germline assignment: CDR1 MDHEN and CDR2 SYDVKM. Trimming pared 6 bases from V and 4 bases from J, leaving 12 bases between. As DNA, the CDR3 is TGTGCCAGCAGGAGGGTGGGAGGCACTGAAGCTTTCTTT. Amino acids: CASRRVGGTEAFF. Filled out from reference TRBV28 and TRBJ1-1, the complete variable domain reads DVKVTQSSRYLVKRTGEKVFLECVQDMDHENMFWYRQDPGLGLRLIYFSYDVKMKEKGDIPEGYSVSREKKERFSLILESASTNQTSMYLCASRRVGGTEAFFGQGTRLTVV.

The chain couples TRBV28 to TRBJ2-1; TRBD2 is a possible D gene (5 bases). The ends were cut back, 11 bases at V and 7 bases at J, with 15 bases in the middle. Germline V gives CDR1 MDHEN, CDR2 SYDVKM. The CDR3 spans 12 residues. The CDR3 DNA is TGTGCCGCCCGGACTGCGAAGAATGAGCAGTTCTTC. It is translated as CAARTAKNEQFF.

This chain uses TRBV25-1 with TRBJ2-1, with 14 positions matching TRBD2. J was trimmed by 8 bases and V by 8 bases; bases with no gene match: 5. The germline gives CDR1 MGHDK, CDR2 SYGVNS. The CDR3 length is 14 residues. The CDR3 here is CASRLAGGPHEQFF. CDR3 DNA sequence: TGTGCCAGCCGACTAGCGGGAGGGCCCCATGAGCAGTTCTTC.